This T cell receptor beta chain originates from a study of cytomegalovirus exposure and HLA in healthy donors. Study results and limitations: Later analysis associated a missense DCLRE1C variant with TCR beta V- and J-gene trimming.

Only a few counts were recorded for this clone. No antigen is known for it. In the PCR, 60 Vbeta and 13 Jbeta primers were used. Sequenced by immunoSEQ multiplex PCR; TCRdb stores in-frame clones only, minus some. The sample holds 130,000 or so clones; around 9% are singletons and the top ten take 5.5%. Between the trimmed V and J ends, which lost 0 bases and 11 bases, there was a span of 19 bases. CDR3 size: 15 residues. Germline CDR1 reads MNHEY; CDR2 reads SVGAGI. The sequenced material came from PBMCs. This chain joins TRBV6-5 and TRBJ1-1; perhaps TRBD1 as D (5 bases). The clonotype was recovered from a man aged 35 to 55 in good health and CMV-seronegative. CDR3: CASSYSGRVIGVAFF. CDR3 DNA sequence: TGTGCCAGCAGTTACTCGGGCAGGGTGATAGGTGTTGCTTTCTTT.